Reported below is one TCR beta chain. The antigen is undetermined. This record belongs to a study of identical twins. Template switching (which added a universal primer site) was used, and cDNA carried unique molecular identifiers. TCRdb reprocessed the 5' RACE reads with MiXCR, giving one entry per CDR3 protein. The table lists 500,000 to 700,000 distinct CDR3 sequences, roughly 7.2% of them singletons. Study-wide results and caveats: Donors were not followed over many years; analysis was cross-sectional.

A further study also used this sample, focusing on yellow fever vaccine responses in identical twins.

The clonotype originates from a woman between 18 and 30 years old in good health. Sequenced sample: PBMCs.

The CDR3 sequence is CASSLYGTYEQYF. Written as DNA, the CDR3 is TGTGCCAGCAGCTTGTACGGAACCTACGAGCAGTACTTC. The chain is built from TRBV5-6 and TRBJ2-7; D remains unclear. Germline-derived CDR1 and CDR2 are SGHDT and YYEEEE. The CDR3 is 13 residues long. The ends were cut back, 1 base at V and 2 bases at J, with 7 bases in the middle.